This T cell receptor (beta chain) derives from a study of tumor-infiltrating lymphocytes in localized non-small cell lung cancer (dated by TCRdb to about 2021). Concerning the study at large: Patients whose samples were collected after neoadjuvant chemotherapy, as well as both smokers and never-smokers and several histologies, were included in the cohort. The overall ICON cohort comprised over a hundred surgical patients with localized non-small cell lung cancer whose tumors were resected. The paired tumor versus uninvolved lung comparison of immunoSEQ T-cell fraction included approximately 55 patients. The same patients underwent several integrated assays, with TCR sequencing performed together with flow cytometry, multiplex immunofluorescence, RNA-seq, exome sequencing and proteomics. Resected tumor tissue and uninvolved lung tissue described as non-adjacent to the tumor were contributed by each patient, with both tissues obtained from the same patient. Study-wide findings and limitations: Because different assays used different pieces of the same tissue, technical variation could not be distinguished from intratumor heterogeneity. In line with immunofluorescence CD3 counts, TCRbeta sequencing supported higher T cell infiltration in tumors compared with uninvolved lung tissue. Assay coverage differed among patients according to how much tissue was available, so only a subset of the cohort had TCR sequencing. Recurrence-free survival showed no association with tumor T-cell fraction measured by TCR sequencing (p = 0.61). TCR-derived T-cell fraction did not differ between the flow cytometry-defined immunotypes IM1 (good prognosis) and IM2 (poor prognosis).

About this clone: No cognate antigen has been identified for it. Per-base quality was not reported, and no clone a single base away is much larger than it.

From its cysteine to its phenylalanine, the CDR3 spans 13 amino acids. The only DNA kept is the CDR3, 39 bases in frame from the first base. Looking up the germline V gene yields CDR1 SGHVS and CDR2 FNYEAQ. V is pared back by 5 bases and J by 10 bases, with 12 bases lying between the germline termini. TCR sequencing with the immunoSEQ assay provided the T-cell fraction in tumor and uninvolved lung tissue. In the authors' own workflow: In the survival analysis, patients were divided into a high T-cell fraction group (upper tertile) and a low T-cell fraction group (lower two tertiles), and the two groups were compared using a log-rank test. A signed-rank test was used to test paired tumor versus uninvolved lung differences in T-cell fraction. TCRdb holds this immuneACCESS table with in-frame rearrangements only. Some clones are missing; in checked studies, unresolved V genes explain under half, and the rest has no known cause. V, J and clone size were drawn from that table, and D and trimming were deduced from the DNA. Across this sample there are under 20,000 clones, with around 70% seen only once. The ten largest clonotypes hold approximately 8.2% of the sample.

ICON enrollment began in early 2016, and the last patient was enrolled in September 2018. A subcohort of some 76 patients provided fresh tumor and matched uninvolved tissue for in-depth immune analyses, with TCR sequencing among those analyses. DNA for TCR sequencing was isolated from bulk tissue, and no cell sorting was done. Sample: lung tumor tissue. This sequence uses TRBV7-6 and TRBJ1-6; the best D guess is TRBD1, with 5 bases matching. The origin of this receptor is a human donor with non-small cell lung cancer. The DNA is as follows: TGTGCCAGCAGCCTGGGGGAGGAATCACCCCTCCACTTT. This translates into CASSLGEESPLHF.